Following are 16 T cell receptor beta chains from one sample sequenced in a study of T-cell reconstitution after alpha-beta-depleted transplantation in children. Using unique molecular identifiers, the investigators prepared the TCRbeta library. Via MiXCR, TCRdb re-called the PCR reads, giving one row per CDR3 protein. Here the sample spans about 580,000 distinct CDR3 sequences, 23% being singletons. The sample consisted of PBMCs, mostly from graft donor cells, taken 360 days after TCRalphabeta/CD19-depleted stem cell transplant. These TCRs come from a boy in the first two years of life who had a stem cell transplant for acute myeloid leukemia, so the T cells may come from the graft donor.

Concerning this clonotype itself: One end of the junction fails to match germline, which may point to a read error. J is TRBJ2-3 and V is TRBV18, with TRBD2 matching over 12 bases. Germline CDR1 and CDR2: KGHSH and LQKENI. The CDR3 sequence is 16 residues long. The CDR3 DNA reads TGTGCCAGCTCGCCACTAGCGGGGGGCACCACAGATACGCAGTATTTT. Its translation is CASSPLAGGTTDTQYF.

This clonotype was counted at least ten times. J is TRBJ2-7 and V is TRBV29-1; tentatively, D is TRBD1 or TRBD2 (5 bases each). The CDR3 sequence is 13 residues long. The V gene's germline CDR1 is SQVTM and CDR2 ANQGSEA. Trimming removed 2 bases from V and 4 bases from J, with 12 bases in between. The CDR3 sequence: CSVEFSGPYEQYF. The CDR3 DNA reads TGCAGCGTTGAATTCTCGGGGCCTTACGAGCAGTACTTC.

This clonotype appeared a few times. This chain joins TRBV6-2 or TRBV6-3 and TRBJ2-5; D not resolved. The V gene's germline CDR1 is MNHEY and CDR2 SVGEGT. Trimming removed 5 bases from V and 5 bases from J, with 9 bases in between. This CDR3 has 12 amino acids. In nucleotides, the CDR3 is TGTGCCAGCAGTCACCCCTGGGAGACCCAGTACTTC. It encodes CASSHPWETQYF.

The J gene is TRBJ2-7, the V gene TRBV28; TRBD1 matches at 10 bases. The CDR3 extends over 13 amino acids. CDR1 is MDHEN and CDR2 is SYDVKM in the germline V gene. V lost 8 bases to trimming and J lost 9 bases; unmatched junction nucleotides: 10. DNA of the CDR3: TGTGCCAGCTCAAGACAGGGGGCGCGAATGCAGTACGTC. It encodes CASSRQGARMQYV.

The V call is TRBV7-2, the J call TRBJ1-3; maybe TRBD1 (6 bases). Germline CDR1 SGHTA, CDR2 FQGNSA. The CDR3 spans 15 residues. V was pared by 2 bases and J by 4 bases, with 12 bases between. CDR3 in amino acids: CASSLLGGVGNTIYF. In DNA form, the CDR3 reads TGTGCCAGCAGCTTATTGGGGGGCGTCGGAAACACCATATATTTT.

The chain combines TRBV28 with TRBJ1-5; 11 bases map to TRBD1. The J segment lost 4 bases and the V segment lost 5 bases, leaving 4 bases of the junction unmatched. This CDR3 comprises 15 residues. The germline gives CDR1 MDHEN, CDR2 SYDVKM. In DNA, the CDR3 is TGTGCCAGCAGTAGGACAGGGGGCGAGAATCAGCCCCAGCATTTT. Translating it yields CASSRTGGENQPQHF.

This clonotype was counted a few times. V usage is TRBV7-2 and J usage is TRBJ2-3; a possible D gene is TRBD1 (5 bases). Looked up from germline, CDR1 is SGHTA and CDR2 is FQGNSA. The CDR3 loop spans 16 amino acids. V was clipped by 2 bases and J by 6 bases, with 18 bases between them. Here the CDR3 DNA reads TGTGCCAGCAGCTTATGGCAGCAGGGTCCGATGGATACGCAGTATTTT. It is translated as CASSLWQQGPMDTQYF.

The rearrangement links TRBV29-1 to TRBJ2-7; 10 bases are shared with TRBD2. CDR3 length equals 13 residues. The junction had 4 bases not matched to a gene; V was cut back by 7 bases and J by 1 base. Germline CDR1 and CDR2: SQVTM and ANQGSEA. In DNA form, the CDR3 reads TGCAGCGCCCGGACTAGCGGTTCCTACGAGCAGTACTTC. Its translation is CSARTSGSYEQYF.

This clonotype was seen many times. The CDR3: CSARVGGSSGGTYEQYF. The CDR3 DNA reads TGCAGTGCTAGAGTAGGTGGTTCCAGCGGGGGAACCTACGAGCAGTACTTC. The rearrangement joins TRBV20-1 to TRBJ2-7; 8 bases align to TRBD2. CDR1 is DFQATT, CDR2 SNEGSKA, per germline (reference sequence). The CDR3 runs to 17 residues. V gave up 1 base and J gave up 2 bases; unmatched junction bases: 13.

In its sample, this clonotype was seen many times. The gene calls are TRBV20-1 and TRBJ1-6; 10 bases align to TRBD1. Per the germline V gene, CDR1 is DFQATT and CDR2 is SNEGSKA (reference sequence). The CDR3 sequence is 15 residues long. V lost 2 bases to trimming and J lost 9 bases; unmatched junction nucleotides: 7. The DNA for the CDR3 is TGCAGTGCTAGACCCGGACAGGGGGGGAGTTCACCCCTCCACTTT. Encoded protein: CSARPGQGGSSPLHF.

In its sample, this clonotype was seen a few times. V and J are TRBV7-7 and TRBJ2-5; D may be TRBD1 or TRBD2 (5 bases each). The CDR3 runs to 16 residues. V lost 3 bases and J 2 bases, leaving 16 bases between the germline ends. CDR1 is SSHAT, CDR2 FNYEAQ, per germline (reference sequence). The CDR3 DNA is TGTGCCAGCAGCTTTCGCCCCGGGGCCGGGCAAGAGACCCAGTACTTC. Translating it yields CASSFRPGAGQETQYF. Full variable domain (missing parts from reference TRBV7-7 and TRBJ2-5): GAGVSQSPRYKVTKRGQDVTLRCDPISSHATLYWYQQALGQGPEFLTYFNYEAQPDKSGLPSDRFSAERPEGSISTLTIQRTEQRDSAMYRCASSFRPGAGQETQYFGPGTRLLVL.

V and J are TRBV12-3 or TRBV12-4 and TRBJ2-5; 9 positions match TRBD2. The CDR3 runs 15 residues. V shed 5 bases and J 10 bases; nucleotides not matched to a gene: 14. Here the CDR3 reads CASSPERGASAGQYF. The DNA for the CDR3 is TGTGCCAGCAGTCCAGAGCGGGGGGCCTCTGCAGGCCAGTACTTC.

This clonotype was observed a single time. The rearrangement links TRBV12-3 or TRBV12-4 to TRBJ2-1; a possible D gene is TRBD1 (7 bases). This CDR3 has 15 amino acids. Trimming removed 3 bases from V and 9 bases from J, with 18 bases in between. The CDR3 region is CASSLGRGAQGEQFF. The CDR3 DNA reads TGTGCCAGCAGTTTGGGCAGGGGGGCGCAGGGTGAGCAGTTCTTC.

Many counts were recorded for this clonotype. In DNA form, the CDR3 reads TGTGCCAGCAGCTTAGTGGGAGTCGGGGAGCTGTTTTTT. Protein sequence: CASSLVGVGELFF. The chain links TRBV7-2 to TRBJ2-2, with D perhaps TRBD2 (5 bases). This CDR3 comprises 13 residues. Germline CDR1 reads SGHTA; CDR2 reads FQGNSA. V was pared by 1 base and J by 7 bases, with 7 bases between. The full variable domain, with the rest looked up from reference TRBV7-2 and TRBJ2-2, is GAGVSQSPSNKVTEKGKDVELRCDPISGHTALYWYRQSLGQGLEFLIYFQGNSAPDKSGLPSDRFSAERTGGSVSTLTIQRTQQEDSAVYLCASSLVGVGELFFGEGSRLTVL.

This clonotype has more than one count but fewer than ten. An end of the junction does not agree with germline; a read error may underlie this. The J gene is TRBJ2-1, the V gene TRBV12-3 or TRBV12-4, with TRBD2 identical over 11 bases. CDR3 length: 15 amino acids. The CDR3 spells CASSPPASGGPLHNF. Written as DNA, the CDR3 is TGTGCCAGCAGCCCTCCAGCTAGCGGGGGGCCCCTACACAATTTC.

This clonotype appeared many times. The chain couples TRBV20-1 to TRBJ1-5; 8 positions agree with TRBD1. This CDR3 comprises 14 residues. With V trimmed by 6 bases and J by 4 bases, 8 bases remained unmatched. Germline-derived CDR1 and CDR2 are DFQATT and SNEGSKA (reference sequence). The CDR3 DNA reads as TGCAGTGCGAGGACAGGGAAGGTAAATCAGCCCCAGCATTTT. Translation gives CSARTGKVNQPQHF.